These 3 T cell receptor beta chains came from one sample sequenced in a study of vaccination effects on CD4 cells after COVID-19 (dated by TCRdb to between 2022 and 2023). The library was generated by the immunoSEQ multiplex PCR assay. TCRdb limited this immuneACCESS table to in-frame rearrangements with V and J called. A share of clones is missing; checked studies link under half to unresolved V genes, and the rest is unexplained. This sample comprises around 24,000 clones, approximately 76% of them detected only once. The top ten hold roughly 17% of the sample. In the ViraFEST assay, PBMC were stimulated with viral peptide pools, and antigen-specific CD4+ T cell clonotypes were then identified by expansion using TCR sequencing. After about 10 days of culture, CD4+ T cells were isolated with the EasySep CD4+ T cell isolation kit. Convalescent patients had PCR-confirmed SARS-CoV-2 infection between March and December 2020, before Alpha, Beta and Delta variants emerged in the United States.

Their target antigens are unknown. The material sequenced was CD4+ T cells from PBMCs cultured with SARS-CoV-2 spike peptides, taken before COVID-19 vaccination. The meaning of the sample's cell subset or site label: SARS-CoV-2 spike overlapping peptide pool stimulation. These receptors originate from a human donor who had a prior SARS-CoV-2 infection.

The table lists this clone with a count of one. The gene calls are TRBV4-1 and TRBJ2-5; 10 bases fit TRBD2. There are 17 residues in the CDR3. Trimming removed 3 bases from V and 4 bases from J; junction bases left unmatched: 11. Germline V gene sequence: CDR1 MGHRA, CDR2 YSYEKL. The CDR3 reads CASSHPPSGSRRETQYF. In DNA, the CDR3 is TGCGCCAGCAGCCACCCTCCTAGCGGGAGCAGACGAGAGACCCAGTACTTC.

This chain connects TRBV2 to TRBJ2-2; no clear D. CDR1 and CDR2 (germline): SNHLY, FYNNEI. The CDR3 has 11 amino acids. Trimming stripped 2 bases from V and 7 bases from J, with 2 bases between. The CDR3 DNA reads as TGTGCCAGCAGTGAAAGCGGGGAGCTGTTTTTT. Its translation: CASSESGELFF. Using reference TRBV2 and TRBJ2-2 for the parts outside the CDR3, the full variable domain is EPEVTQTPSHQVTQMGQEVILRCVPISNHLYFYWYRQILGQKVEFLVSFYNNEISEKSEIFDDQFSVERPDGSNFTLKIRSTKLEDSAMYFCASSESGELFFGEGSRLTVL.

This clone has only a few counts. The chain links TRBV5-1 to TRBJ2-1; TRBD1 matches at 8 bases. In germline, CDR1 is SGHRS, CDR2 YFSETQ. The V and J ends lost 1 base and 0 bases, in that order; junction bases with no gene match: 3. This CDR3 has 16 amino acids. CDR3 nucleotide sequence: TGCGCCAGCAGCTTGCAGGGGGCCCCCTCCTACAATGAGCAGTTCTTC. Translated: CASSLQGAPSYNEQFF.